This T cell receptor beta chain came from a study of blood T cell repertoires in COVID-19. Original methodology: The assay estimated nucleated cells by amplifying reference gene primers. TCRdb's table, derived via immunoSEQ multiplex PCR, lists solely in-frame clones and lacks some. The DNA was the basis for D and trimming; V, J and clone size are from that table. The sample records 210,000 or so clones, under 90% being singletons. The V gene lost 4 bases and the J gene lost 4 bases, with 13 bases spanning the gap. Looked up from germline, CDR1 is LGHNA and CDR2 is YSLEER. CDR3 length equals 15 residues.

This receptor was obtained from a woman in her forties or fifties with acute COVID-19. This sequence joins TRBV4-3 and TRBJ1-4; no clear D gene. Sequencing was performed on PBMCs or T cells enriched from blood (not recorded which). CDR3 loop: CASSRNEGVNEKLFF. CDR3 nucleotides: TGCGCCAGCAGCCGAAATGAGGGAGTTAATGAAAAACTGTTTTTT.